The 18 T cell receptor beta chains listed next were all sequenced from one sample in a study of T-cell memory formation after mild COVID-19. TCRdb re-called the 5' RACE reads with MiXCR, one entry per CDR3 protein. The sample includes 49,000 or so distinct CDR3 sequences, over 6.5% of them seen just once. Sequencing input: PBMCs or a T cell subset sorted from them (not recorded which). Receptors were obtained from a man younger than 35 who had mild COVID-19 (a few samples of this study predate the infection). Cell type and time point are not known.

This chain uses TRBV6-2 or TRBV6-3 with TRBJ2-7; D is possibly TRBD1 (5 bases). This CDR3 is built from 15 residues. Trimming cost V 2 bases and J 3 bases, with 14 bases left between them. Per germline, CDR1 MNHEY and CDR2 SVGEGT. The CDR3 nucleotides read TGTGCCAGCAGTTACCCAGAAGGACACATCTACGAGCAGTACTTC. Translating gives CASSYPEGHIYEQYF.

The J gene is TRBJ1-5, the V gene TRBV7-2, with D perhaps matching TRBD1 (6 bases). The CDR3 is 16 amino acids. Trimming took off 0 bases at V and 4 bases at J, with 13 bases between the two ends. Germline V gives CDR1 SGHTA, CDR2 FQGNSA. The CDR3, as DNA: TGTGCCAGCAGCTTAGCCGGGACACTCGTTAATCAGCCCCAGCATTTT. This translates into CASSLAGTLVNQPQHF.

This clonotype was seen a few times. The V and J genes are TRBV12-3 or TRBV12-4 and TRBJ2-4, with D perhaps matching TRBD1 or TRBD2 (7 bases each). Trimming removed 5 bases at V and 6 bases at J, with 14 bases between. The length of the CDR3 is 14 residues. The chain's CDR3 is CASSRQGGSNIQYF. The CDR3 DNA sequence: TGTGCCAGCAGTCGACAGGGAGGGTCAAACATTCAGTACTTC.

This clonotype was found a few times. In nucleotides, the CDR3 is TGTGCCAGCAGGCTTAGCAGCTCCTACAATGAGCAGTTCTTC. Encoded protein: CASRLSSSYNEQFF. This chain joins TRBV2 and TRBJ2-1; D unclear. V shed 6 bases and J shed 0 bases, with 9 bases lying between them. Germline lookup yields CDR1 SNHLY and CDR2 FYNNEI. The CDR3 runs to 14 residues.

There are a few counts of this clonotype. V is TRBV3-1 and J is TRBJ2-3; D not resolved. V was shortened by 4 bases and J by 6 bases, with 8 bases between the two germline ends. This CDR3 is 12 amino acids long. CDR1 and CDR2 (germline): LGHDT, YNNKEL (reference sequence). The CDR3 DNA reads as TGTGCCAGCAGCCGCGAAACGGATACGCAGTATTTT. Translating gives CASSRETDTQYF.

The chain's CDR3 is CASRGQQNTEAFF. In nucleotides, the CDR3 is TGTGCCAGCAGGGGACAGCAGAACACTGAAGCTTTCTTT. This rearrangement joins TRBV12-3 or TRBV12-4 to TRBJ1-1; TRBD1 aligns across 7 bases. This CDR3 comprises 13 residues. Trimming at V came to 6 bases and at J to 1 base, leaving 2 bases not matched to a gene.

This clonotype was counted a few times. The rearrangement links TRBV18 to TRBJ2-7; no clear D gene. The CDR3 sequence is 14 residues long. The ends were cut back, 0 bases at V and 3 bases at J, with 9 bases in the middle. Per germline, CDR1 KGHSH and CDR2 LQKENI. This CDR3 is CASSPPNGNYEQYF. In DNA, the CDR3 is TGTGCCAGCTCACCACCTAATGGGAACTACGAGCAGTACTTC.

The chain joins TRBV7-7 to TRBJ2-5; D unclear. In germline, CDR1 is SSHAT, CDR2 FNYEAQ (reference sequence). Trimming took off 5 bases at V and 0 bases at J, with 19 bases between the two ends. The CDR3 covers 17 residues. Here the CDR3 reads CASSPVEGAQYQETQYF. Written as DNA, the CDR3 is TGTGCCAGCAGCCCCGTAGAAGGAGCACAGTACCAAGAGACCCAGTACTTC.

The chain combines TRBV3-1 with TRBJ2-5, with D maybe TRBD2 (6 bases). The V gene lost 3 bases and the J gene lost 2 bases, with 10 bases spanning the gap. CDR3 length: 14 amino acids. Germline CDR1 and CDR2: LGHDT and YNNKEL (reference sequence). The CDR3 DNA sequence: TGTGCCAGCAGCCACCCTAGCGTACAAGAGACCCAGTACTTC. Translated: CASSHPSVQETQYF.

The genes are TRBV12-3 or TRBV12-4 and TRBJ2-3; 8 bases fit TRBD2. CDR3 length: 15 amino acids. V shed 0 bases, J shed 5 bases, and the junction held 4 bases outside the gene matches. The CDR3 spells CASSLARTSRDTQYF. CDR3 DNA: TGTGCCAGCAGTTTAGCGCGGACTAGCCGAGATACGCAGTATTTT.

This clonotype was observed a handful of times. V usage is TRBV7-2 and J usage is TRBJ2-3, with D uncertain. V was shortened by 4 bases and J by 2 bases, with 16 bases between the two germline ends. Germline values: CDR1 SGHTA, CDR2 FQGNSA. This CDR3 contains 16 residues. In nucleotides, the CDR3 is TGTGCCAGCAGCTCAGGCCTGCGCCGTATCACAGATACGCAGTATTTT. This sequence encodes CASSSGLRRITDTQYF. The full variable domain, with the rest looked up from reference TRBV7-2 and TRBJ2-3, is GAGVSQSPSNKVTEKGKDVELRCDPISGHTALYWYRQSLGQGLEFLIYFQGNSAPDKSGLPSDRFSAERTGGSVSTLTIQRTQQEDSAVYLCASSSGLRRITDTQYFGPGTRLTVL.

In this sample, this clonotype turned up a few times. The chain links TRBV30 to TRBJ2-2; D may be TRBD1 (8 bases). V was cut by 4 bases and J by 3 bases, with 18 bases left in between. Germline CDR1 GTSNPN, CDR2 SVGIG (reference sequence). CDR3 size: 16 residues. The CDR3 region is CAWNGGTGLYTGELFF. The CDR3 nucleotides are TGTGCCTGGAACGGGGGGACAGGATTATACACCGGGGAGCTGTTTTTT.

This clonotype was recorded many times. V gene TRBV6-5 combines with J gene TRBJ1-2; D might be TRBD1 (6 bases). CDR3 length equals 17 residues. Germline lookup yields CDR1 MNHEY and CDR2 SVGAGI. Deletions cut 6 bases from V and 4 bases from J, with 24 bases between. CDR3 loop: CASSYTQTGKVGYGYTF. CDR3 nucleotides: TGTGCCAGCAGCTATACCCAAACAGGGAAGGTGGGCTATGGCTACACCTTC.

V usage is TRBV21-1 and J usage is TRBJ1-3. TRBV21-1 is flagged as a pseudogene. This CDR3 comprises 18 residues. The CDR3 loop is CASSKGGFTTSGGNTIYF. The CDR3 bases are TGTGCCAGCAGCAAAGGAGGGTTCACTACATCTGGCGGAAACACCATATATTTT.

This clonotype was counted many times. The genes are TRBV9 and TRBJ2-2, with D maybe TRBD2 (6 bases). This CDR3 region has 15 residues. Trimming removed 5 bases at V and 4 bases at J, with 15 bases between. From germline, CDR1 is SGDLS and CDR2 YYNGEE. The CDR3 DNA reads TGTGCCAGCAGTGCAACTAGCATTGGCACCGGGGAGCTGTTTTTT. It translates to CASSATSIGTGELFF. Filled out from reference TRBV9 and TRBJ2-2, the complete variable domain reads DSGVTQTPKHLITATGQRVTLRCSPRSGDLSVYWYQQSLDQGLQFLIQYYNGEERAKGNILERFSAQQFPDLHSELNLSSLELGDSALYFCASSATSIGTGELFFGEGSRLTVL.

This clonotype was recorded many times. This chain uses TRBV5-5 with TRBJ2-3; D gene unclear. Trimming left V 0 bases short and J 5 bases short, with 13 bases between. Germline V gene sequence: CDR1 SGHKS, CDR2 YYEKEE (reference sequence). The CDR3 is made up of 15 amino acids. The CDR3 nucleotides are TGTGCCAGCAGCTTGGTCCCTAGTCTTGGAGATACGCAGTATTTT. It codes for CASSLVPSLGDTQYF.

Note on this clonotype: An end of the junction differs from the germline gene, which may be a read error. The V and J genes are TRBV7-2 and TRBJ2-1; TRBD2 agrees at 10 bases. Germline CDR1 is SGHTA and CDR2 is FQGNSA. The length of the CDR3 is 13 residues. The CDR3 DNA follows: TGTGCCAGCAGCCGGACTAGCGGTAATGAGCAGGTCTTC. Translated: CASSRTSGNEQVF. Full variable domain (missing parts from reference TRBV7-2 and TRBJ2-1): GAGVSQSPSNKVTEKGKDVELRCDPISGHTALYWYRQSLGQGLEFLIYFQGNSAPDKSGLPSDRFSAERTGGSVSTLTIQRTQQEDSAVYLCASSRTSGNEQVFGPGTRLTVL.

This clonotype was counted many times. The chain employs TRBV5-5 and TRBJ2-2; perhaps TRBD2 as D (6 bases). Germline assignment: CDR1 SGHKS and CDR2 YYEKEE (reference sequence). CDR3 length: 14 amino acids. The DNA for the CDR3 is TGTGCTTCAAGACGGGGGATCGACACCGGGGAGCTGTTTTTT. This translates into CASRRGIDTGELFF.